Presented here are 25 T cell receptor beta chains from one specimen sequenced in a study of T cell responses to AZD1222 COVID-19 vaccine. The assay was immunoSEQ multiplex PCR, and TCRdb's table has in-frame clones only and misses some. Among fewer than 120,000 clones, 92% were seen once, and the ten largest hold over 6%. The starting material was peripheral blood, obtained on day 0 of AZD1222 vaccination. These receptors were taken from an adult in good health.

Here the CDR3 DNA reads TGTGCCAGCAGCTTAGGCAGGGGGAATAATGAAAAACTGTTTTTT. It encodes CASSLGRGNNEKLFF. The V and J genes are TRBV7-6 and TRBJ1-4; 7 nucleotides align to TRBD1. This CDR3 region has 15 residues. The germline gives CDR1 SGHVS, CDR2 FNYEAQ. Germline trimming cut 1 base from V and 4 bases from J; bases unmatched to any gene: 3.

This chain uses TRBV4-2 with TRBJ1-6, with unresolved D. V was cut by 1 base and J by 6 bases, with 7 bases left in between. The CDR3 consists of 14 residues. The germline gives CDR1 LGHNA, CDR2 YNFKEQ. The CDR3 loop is CASSQAVGNSPLHF. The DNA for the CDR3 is TGTGCCAGCAGCCAAGCGGTGGGTAATTCACCCCTCCACTTT.

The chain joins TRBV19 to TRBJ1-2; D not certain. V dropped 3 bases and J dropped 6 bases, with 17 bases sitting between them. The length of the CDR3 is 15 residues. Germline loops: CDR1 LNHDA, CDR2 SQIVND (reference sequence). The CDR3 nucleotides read TGTGCCAGTAGTATGAAATCCCGGACGGAGGATGGCTACACCTTC. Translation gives CASSMKSRTEDGYTF.

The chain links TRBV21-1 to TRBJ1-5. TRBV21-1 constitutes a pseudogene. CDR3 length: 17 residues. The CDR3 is CASSNMEIRESNQPQHF. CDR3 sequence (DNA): TGTGCCAGCAGCAATATGGAGATTAGGGAGAGCAATCAGCCCCAGCATTTT.

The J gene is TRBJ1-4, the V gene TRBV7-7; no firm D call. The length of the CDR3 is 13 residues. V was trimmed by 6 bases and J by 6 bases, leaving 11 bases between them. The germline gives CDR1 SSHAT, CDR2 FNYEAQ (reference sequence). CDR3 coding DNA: TGTGCCAGCAGGTCCAAGCCTGATGAAAAACTGTTTTTT. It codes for CASRSKPDEKLFF.

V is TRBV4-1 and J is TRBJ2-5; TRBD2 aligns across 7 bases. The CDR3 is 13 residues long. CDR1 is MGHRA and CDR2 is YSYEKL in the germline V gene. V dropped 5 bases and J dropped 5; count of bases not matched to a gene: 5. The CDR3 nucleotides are TGCGCCAGCAGCTCTACCGGGAGGGAGACCCAGTACTTC. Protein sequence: CASSSTGRETQYF.

CDR3 amino acids: CAGESGNTIYF. The CDR3 DNA reads TGTGCGGGTGAATCTGGAAACACCATATATTTT. This sequence joins TRBV11-1 and TRBJ1-3; no firm D call. CDR3 length: 11 residues. CDR1 SGHAT and CDR2 FQDESV come from the germline V gene (reference sequence).

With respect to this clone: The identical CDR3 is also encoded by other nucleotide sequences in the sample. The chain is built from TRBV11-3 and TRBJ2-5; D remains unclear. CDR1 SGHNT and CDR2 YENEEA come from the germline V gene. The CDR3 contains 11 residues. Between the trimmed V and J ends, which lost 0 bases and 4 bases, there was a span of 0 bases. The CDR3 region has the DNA TGTGCCAGCAGCTTAGAAGAGACCCAGTACTTC. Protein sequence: CASSLEETQYF. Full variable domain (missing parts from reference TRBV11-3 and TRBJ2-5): EAGVVQSPRYKIIEKKQPVAFWCNPISGHNTLYWYLQNLGQGPELLIRYENEEAVDDSQLPKDRFSAERLKGVDSTLKIQPAELGDSAVYLCASSLEETQYFGPGTRLLVL.

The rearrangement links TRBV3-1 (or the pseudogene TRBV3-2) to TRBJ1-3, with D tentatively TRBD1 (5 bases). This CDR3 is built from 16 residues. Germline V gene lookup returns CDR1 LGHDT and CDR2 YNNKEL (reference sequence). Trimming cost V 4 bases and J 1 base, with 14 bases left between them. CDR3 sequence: CASSLRQITSGNTIYF. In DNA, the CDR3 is TGTGCCAGCAGCCTAAGACAGATAACTTCTGGAAACACCATATATTTT.

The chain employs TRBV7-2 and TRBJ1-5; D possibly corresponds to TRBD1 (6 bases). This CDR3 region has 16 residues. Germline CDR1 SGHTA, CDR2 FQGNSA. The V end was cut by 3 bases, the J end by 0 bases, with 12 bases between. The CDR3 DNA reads TGTGCCAGCAGCTTGGCGGGACAAATTAGCAATCAGCCCCAGCATTTT. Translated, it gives CASSLAGQISNQPQHF.

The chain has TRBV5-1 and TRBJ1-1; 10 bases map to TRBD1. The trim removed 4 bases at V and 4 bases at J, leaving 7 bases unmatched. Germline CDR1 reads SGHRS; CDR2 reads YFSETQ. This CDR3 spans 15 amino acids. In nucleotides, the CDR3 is TGCGCCAGCAGCCCACCGGGACAGGGGAGCACTGAAGCTTTCTTT. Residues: CASSPPGQGSTEAFF.

The chain's CDR3 is CASRSQGFGQYF. Here the CDR3 DNA reads TGTGCCAGCCGCTCTCAGGGGTTCGGGCAGTACTTC. The chain carries TRBV28 and TRBJ2-7, with a tentative D call TRBD1 (6 bases). The CDR3 is 12 residues long. In germline, CDR1 is MDHEN, CDR2 SYDVKM. Between the trimmed V and J ends, which lost 8 bases and 9 bases, there was a span of 17 bases.

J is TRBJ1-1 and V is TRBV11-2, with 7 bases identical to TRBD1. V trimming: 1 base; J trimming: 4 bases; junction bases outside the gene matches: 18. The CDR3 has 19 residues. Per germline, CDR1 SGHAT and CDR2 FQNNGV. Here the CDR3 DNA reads TGTGCCAGCAGCTTAGGGGAGACAGGGAGGGTCCGGAGCGGCACTGAAGCTTTCTTT. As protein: CASSLGETGRVRSGTEAFF.

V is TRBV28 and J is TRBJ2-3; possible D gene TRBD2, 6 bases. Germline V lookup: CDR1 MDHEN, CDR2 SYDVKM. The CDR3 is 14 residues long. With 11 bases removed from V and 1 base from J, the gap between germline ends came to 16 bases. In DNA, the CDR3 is TGTGCCGCTGGCGAGGGAGGCGGCACAGATACGCAGTATTTT. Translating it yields CAAGEGGGTDTQYF.

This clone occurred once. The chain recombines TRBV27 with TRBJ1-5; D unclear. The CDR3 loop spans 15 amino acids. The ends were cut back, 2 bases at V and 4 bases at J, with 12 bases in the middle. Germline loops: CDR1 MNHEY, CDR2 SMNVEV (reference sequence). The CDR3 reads CASSLIGEKNQPQHF. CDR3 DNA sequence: TGTGCCAGCAGTTTAATCGGCGAGAAGAATCAGCCCCAGCATTTT.

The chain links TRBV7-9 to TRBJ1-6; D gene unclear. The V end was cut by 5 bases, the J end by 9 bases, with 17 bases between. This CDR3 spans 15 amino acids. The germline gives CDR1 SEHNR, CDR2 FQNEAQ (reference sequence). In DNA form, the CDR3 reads TGTGCCAGCAGCCGACCCGGTCCTTTCGGTTCACCCCTCCACTTT. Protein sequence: CASSRPGPFGSPLHF. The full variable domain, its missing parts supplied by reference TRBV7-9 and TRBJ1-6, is DTGVSQNPRHKITKRGQNVTFRCDPISEHNRLYWYRQTLGQGPEFLTYFQNEAQLEKSRLLSDRFSAERPKGSFSTLEIQRTEQGDSAMYLCASSRPGPFGSPLHFGNGTRLTVT.

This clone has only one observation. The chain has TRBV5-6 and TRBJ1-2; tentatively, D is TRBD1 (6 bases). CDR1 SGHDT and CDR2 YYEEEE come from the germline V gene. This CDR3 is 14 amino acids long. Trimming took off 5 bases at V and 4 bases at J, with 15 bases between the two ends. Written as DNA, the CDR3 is TGTGCCAGCAGGTTCCTGCGGACAGTCTATGGCTACACCTTC. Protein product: CASRFLRTVYGYTF.

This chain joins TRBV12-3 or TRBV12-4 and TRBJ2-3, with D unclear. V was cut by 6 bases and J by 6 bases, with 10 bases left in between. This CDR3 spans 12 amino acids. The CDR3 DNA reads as TGTGCCAGCAGCCTTCTCGGCGATACGCAGTATTTT. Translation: CASSLLGDTQYF.

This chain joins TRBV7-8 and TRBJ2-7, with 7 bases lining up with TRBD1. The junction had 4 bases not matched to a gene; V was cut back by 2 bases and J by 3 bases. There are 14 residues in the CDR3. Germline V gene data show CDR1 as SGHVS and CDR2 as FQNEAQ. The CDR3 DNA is TGTGCCAGCAGCTTATGGACAGGAAACTACGAGCAGTACTTC. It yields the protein CASSLWTGNYEQYF.

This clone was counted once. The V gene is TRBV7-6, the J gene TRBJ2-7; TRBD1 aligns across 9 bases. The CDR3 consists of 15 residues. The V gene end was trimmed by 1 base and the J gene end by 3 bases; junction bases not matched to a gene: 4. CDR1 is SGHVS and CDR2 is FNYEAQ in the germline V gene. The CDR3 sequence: CASSLVPGQGYEQYF. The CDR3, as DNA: TGTGCCAGCAGCTTAGTGCCGGGACAGGGCTACGAGCAGTACTTC. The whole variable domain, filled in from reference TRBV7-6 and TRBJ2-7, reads GAGVSQSPRYKVTKRGQDVALRCDPISGHVSLYWYRQALGQGPEFLTYFNYEAQQDKSGLPNDRFSAERPEGSISTLTIQRTEQRDSAMYRCASSLVPGQGYEQYFGPGTRLTVT.

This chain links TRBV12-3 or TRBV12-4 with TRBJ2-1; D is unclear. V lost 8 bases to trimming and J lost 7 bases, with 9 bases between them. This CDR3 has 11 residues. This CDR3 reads CASGSGNEQFF. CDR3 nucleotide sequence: TGTGCCAGCGGAAGTGGGAATGAGCAGTTCTTC.

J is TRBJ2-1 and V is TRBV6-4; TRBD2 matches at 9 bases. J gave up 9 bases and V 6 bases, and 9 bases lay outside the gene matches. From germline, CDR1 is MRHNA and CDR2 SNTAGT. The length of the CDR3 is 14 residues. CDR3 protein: CASRAGTSSSEQFF. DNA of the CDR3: TGTGCCAGCAGGGCCGGGACTAGCTCAAGTGAGCAGTTCTTC.

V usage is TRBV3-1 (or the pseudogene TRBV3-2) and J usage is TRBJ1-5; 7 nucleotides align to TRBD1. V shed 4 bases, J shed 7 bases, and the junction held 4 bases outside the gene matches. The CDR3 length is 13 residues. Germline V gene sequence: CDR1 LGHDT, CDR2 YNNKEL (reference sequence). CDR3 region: CASSPPRGQPQHF. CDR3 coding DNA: TGTGCCAGCAGCCCTCCCAGGGGGCAGCCCCAGCATTTT.

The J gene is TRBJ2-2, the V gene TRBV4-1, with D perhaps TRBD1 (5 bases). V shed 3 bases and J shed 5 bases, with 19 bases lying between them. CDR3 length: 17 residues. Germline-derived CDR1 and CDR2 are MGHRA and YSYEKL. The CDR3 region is CASSHLSGPKTTGELFF. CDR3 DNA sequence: TGCGCCAGCAGCCATTTATCAGGGCCCAAAACAACCGGGGAGCTGTTTTTT.

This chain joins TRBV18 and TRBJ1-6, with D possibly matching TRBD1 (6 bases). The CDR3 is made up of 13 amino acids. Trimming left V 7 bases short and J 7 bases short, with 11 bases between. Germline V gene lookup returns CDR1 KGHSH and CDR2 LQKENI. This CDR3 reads CASFGTSNSPLHF. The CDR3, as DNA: TGTGCCAGCTTCGGGACATCGAATTCACCCCTCCACTTT. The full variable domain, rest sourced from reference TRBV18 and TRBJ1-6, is NAGVMQNPRHLVRRRGQEARLRCSPMKGHSHVYWYRQLPEEGLKFMVYLQKENIIDESGMPKERFSAEFPKEGPSILRIQQVVRGDSAAYFCASFGTSNSPLHFGNGTRLTVT.